This is a list of T cell receptor beta chains from one sample in a study of blood T cell repertoires in COVID-19. The data were produced by immunoSEQ multiplex PCR, yet TCRdb's version contains in-frame clones alone and is incomplete. The sample has more than 70,000 clones; 77% are singletons. The sample comprised peripheral blood. These TCRs come from a human donor in a cohort sampled during active COVID-19. CDR3s include the opening cysteine and the closing phenylalanine or tryptophan. Each record gives: CDR3 DNA, CDR3 protein, D gene, clone size, V gene, J gene. D genes are given only for firm matches. Rows may omit the clone size; those that give it use once, few, many or a size class.

DNA: TGTGCCAGCAGCCCGGGGGACGCACCCACCCAGTACTTC
CDR3: CASSPGDAPTQYF
D: .
size: .
V: TRBV3-1/TRBV3-2
J: TRBJ2-5

DNA: TGTGCCAGCAGCCCGCCTCCGCTAGACCTGCAAGAGACCCAGTACTTC
CDR3: CASSPPPLDLQETQYF
D: .
size: once
V: TRBV5-5
J: TRBJ2-5

DNA: TGTGCCAGCAGCGTAGGGCGATGGGCTAGCGGGGGCTACGAGCAGTACTTC
CDR3: CASSVGRWASGGYEQYF
D: TRBD2
size: .
V: TRBV9
J: TRBJ2-7

DNA: TGTGCCAGCAGCTTAGGGACAGGCTGGCCCTATAATTCACCCCTCCACTTT
CDR3: CASSLGTGWPYNSPLHF
D: TRBD1
size: .
V: TRBV7-9
J: TRBJ1-6

DNA: TGCGCCAGCAGCTTTGGACAGGGGAACTATGGCTACACCTTC
CDR3: CASSFGQGNYGYTF
D: TRBD1
size: .
V: TRBV5-1
J: TRBJ1-2

DNA: TGTGCCAGCAGTGAAATGGACAGGGGGCGCCCCTATGGCTACACCTTC
CDR3: CASSEMDRGRPYGYTF
D: TRBD1
size: .
V: TRBV6-1
J: TRBJ1-2

DNA: TGTGCCAGCAGCGCGTACGGAGGCAGCTCCTACGAGCAGTACTTC
CDR3: CASSAYGGSSYEQYF
D: .
size: .
V: TRBV9
J: TRBJ2-7

DNA: TGTGCCAGCAAGCGGGGACTCAACACTGAAGCTTTCTTT
CDR3: CASKRGLNTEAFF
D: .
size: .
V: TRBV6-5
J: TRBJ1-1

DNA: TGCGCCAGCAGCAACGGACATATGAACACCGGGGAGCTGTTTTTT
CDR3: CASSNGHMNTGELFF
D: .
size: once
V: TRBV5-1
J: TRBJ2-2

DNA: TGCGCCAGCAGTGAACTAGCGGGGTACAATGAGCAGTTCTTC
CDR3: CASSELAGYNEQFF
D: TRBD2
size: few
V: TRBV10-1
J: TRBJ2-1

DNA: TGTGCCACAATTCGACAGGCCCACTATGGCTACACCTTC
CDR3: CATIRQAHYGYTF
D: .
size: .
V: TRBV28
J: TRBJ1-2

DNA: TGTGCCAGCAGCGCCCGGGACAGTAACACTGAAGCTTTCTTT
CDR3: CASSARDSNTEAFF
D: TRBD1
size: .
V: TRBV11-1
J: TRBJ1-1

DNA: TGCAGCGTTGTGGCGGCGGATACTAACTATGGCTACACCTTC
CDR3: CSVVAADTNYGYTF
D: .
size: .
V: TRBV29-1
J: TRBJ1-2

DNA: TGCAGCGTTTCCCGGGACAGGCAGGTCGAGCAGTACTTC
CDR3: CSVSRDRQVEQYF
D: TRBD1
size: .
V: TRBV29-1
J: TRBJ2-7

DNA: TGTGCCAGCAGCGTAGGGAACCTTCAAAGGGGAGCTTTCTTT
CDR3: CASSVGNLQRGAFF
D: .
size: once
V: TRBV9
J: TRBJ1-1

DNA: TGCGCCAGCAGCTTGGTGGCAGGGTTATCCTACAATGAGCAGTTCTTC
CDR3: CASSLVAGLSYNEQFF
D: .
size: few
V: TRBV5-1
J: TRBJ2-1

DNA: TGCGCCAGCAGCCCCCGAGTCGGGGGGCCGGATACGCAGTATTTT
CDR3: CASSPRVGGPDTQYF
D: .
size: .
V: TRBV5-1
J: TRBJ2-3

DNA: TGTGCCAGCAGCTCCCTCGCAACAGGGGCCACTGAAGCTTTCTTT
CDR3: CASSSLATGATEAFF
D: TRBD1
size: .
V: TRBV7-3
J: TRBJ1-1

DNA: TGCGCCAGCAGCTTGACTAGCGCCGTGTCGAACACCGGGGAGCTGTTTTTT
CDR3: CASSLTSAVSNTGELFF
D: TRBD2
size: .
V: TRBV5-1
J: TRBJ2-2

DNA: TGCGCCAGCAGCATGGGACTAGCGGGGGGATTCACCGGGGAGCTGTTTTTT
CDR3: CASSMGLAGGFTGELFF
D: TRBD2
size: .
V: TRBV5-1
J: TRBJ2-2

DNA: TGTGCCAGCAGCTTAAGTGGCAGGGGGTTCTCCTACGAGCAGTACTTC
CDR3: CASSLSGRGFSYEQYF
D: TRBD1
size: .
V: TRBV7-2
J: TRBJ2-7

DNA: TGTGCCAGCAGCCAAACAGGGTCTGGGGCCAACGTCCTGACTTTC
CDR3: CASSQTGSGANVLTF
D: .
size: many
V: TRBV6-2/TRBV6-3
J: TRBJ2-6

DNA: TGTGCCAGCAGTTTCGGACAGGGGGCTGGCGAGCAGTACTTC
CDR3: CASSFGQGAGEQYF
D: TRBD1
size: .
V: TRBV6-6
J: TRBJ2-7

DNA: TGTGCCAGCAGCTTAGGGGCTAGCTTTCATGAGCAGTTCTTC
CDR3: CASSLGASFHEQFF
D: .
size: .
V: TRBV7-9
J: TRBJ2-1

DNA: TGTGCCAGCAGTGAACGGGGGACAGTCCTCCTTAAGACCCAGTACTTC
CDR3: CASSERGTVLLKTQYF
D: .
size: .
V: TRBV2
J: TRBJ2-5

DNA: TGTGCCAGCAGTCTCCGTACATCAAGTCCCCAGCATTTT
CDR3: CASSLRTSSPQHF
D: .
size: few
V: TRBV6-5
J: TRBJ1-5

DNA: TGTGCCAGCAGCGCAAGACAGGGTTCGGACACTGAAGCTTTCTTT
CDR3: CASSARQGSDTEAFF
D: TRBD1
size: .
V: TRBV7-8
J: TRBJ1-1

DNA: TGTGCCAGCAGCTTCACAAGTTCCTACGAGCAGTACTTC
CDR3: CASSFTSSYEQYF
D: .
size: .
V: TRBV7-2
J: TRBJ2-7

DNA: TGTGCCAGCGAGGGGGCCGGAGATACGCAGTATTTT
CDR3: CASEGAGDTQYF
D: TRBD1
size: .
V: TRBV6-5
J: TRBJ2-3

DNA: TGTGCCAGCTCACCGTTTAGCTCACTTCATGGGGAGCAGTACTTC
CDR3: CASSPFSSLHGEQYF
D: .
size: few
V: TRBV18
J: TRBJ2-7

DNA: TGTGCCAGCAGTATCATCAGGGGCACTGAAGCTTTCTTT
CDR3: CASSIIRGTEAFF
D: .
size: .
V: TRBV27
J: TRBJ1-1

DNA: TGTGCCAGCAGCCTACTAGCAGATTCCTACGAGCAGTACTTC
CDR3: CASSLLADSYEQYF
D: .
size: .
V: TRBV7-2
J: TRBJ2-7

DNA: TGTGCCAGCAGCCGGGGACTTCTCTATAATTCACCCCTCCACTTT
CDR3: CASSRGLLYNSPLHF
D: .
size: .
V: TRBV27
J: TRBJ1-6

DNA: TGTGCCAGCAGCGCAGGGGGAAAGGGTACTGAAGCTTTCTTT
CDR3: CASSAGGKGTEAFF
D: TRBD1
size: .
V: TRBV6-4
J: TRBJ1-1

DNA: TGTGCCAGCAGTTTCGAACAGGGGCGGAGGGGCGAGCAGTACTTC
CDR3: CASSFEQGRRGEQYF
D: .
size: .
V: TRBV28
J: TRBJ2-7

DNA: TGTGCCAGCAGCCCCGAGGCGGGGACAGGGGCTAACTATGGCTACACCTTC
CDR3: CASSPEAGTGANYGYTF
D: TRBD1
size: .
V: TRBV5-6
J: TRBJ1-2

DNA: TGTGCCAGCAGTGGAGGGGTGAACTATGGCTACACCTTC
CDR3: CASSGGVNYGYTF
D: .
size: .
V: TRBV5-5
J: TRBJ1-2

DNA: TGTGCCAGCAGCCAGGCTACAGGGAGCAATCAGCCCCAGCATTTT
CDR3: CASSQATGSNQPQHF
D: .
size: .
V: TRBV5-5
J: TRBJ1-5

DNA: TGTGCCAGCAGCCAAATCGGCGCGGGGGGTTACAATGAGCAGTTCTTC
CDR3: CASSQIGAGGYNEQFF
D: TRBD2
size: .
V: TRBV3-1/TRBV3-2
J: TRBJ2-1

DNA: TGTGCCAGCAGTTCGGGAGGGGAGCTGTTTTTT
CDR3: CASSSGGELFF
D: .
size: .
V: TRBV7-3
J: TRBJ2-2

DNA: TGTGCCAGCGCTGAGAGTTCGGGGGACTCCTACGAGCAGTACTTC
CDR3: CASAESSGDSYEQYF
D: .
size: .
V: TRBV7-6
J: TRBJ2-7

DNA: TGTGCCAGCAGCCACCGGGAAGGGACTGAAGCTTTCTTT
CDR3: CASSHREGTEAFF
D: .
size: .
V: TRBV12-3/TRBV12-4
J: TRBJ1-1